The 30 T cell receptor beta chains listed next were all sequenced from one sample in a study of blood T cell repertoires in COVID-19. TCRdb's copy holds only in-frame clones and misses some; the assay was immunoSEQ multiplex PCR. The sample consists of roughly 410,000 clones, 70% to 90% of them appearing once. The sample was peripheral blood. Every receptor here comes from a woman between 40 and 50 years old with COVID-19, enrolled during active disease.

The gene calls are TRBV6-4 and TRBJ2-7, with 8 bases that match TRBD1. Germline CDR1 and CDR2: MRHNA and SNTAGT. V shed 5 bases and J 2 bases; nucleotides not matched to a gene: 11. This CDR3 region has 16 residues. CDR3 bases: TGTGCCAGCAGTACCAACTTCGACAGGGGTCCCTACGAGCAGTACTTC. It translates to CASSTNFDRGPYEQYF.

The V call is TRBV6-5, the J call TRBJ2-5; a weak D match, TRBD1 (5 bases). The germline gives CDR1 MNHEY, CDR2 SVGAGI. V dropped 6 bases and J dropped 3 bases, with 11 bases sitting between them. This CDR3 comprises 13 residues. CDR3 loop: CASRKTVEETQYF. In nucleotides, the CDR3 is TGTGCCAGCAGAAAGACAGTTGAAGAGACCCAGTACTTC.

The CDR3 reads CASSYSTGLPNTEAFF. Here the CDR3 DNA reads TGTGCCAGCAGTTACTCGACAGGACTCCCGAACACTGAAGCTTTCTTT. This chain joins TRBV6-2 or TRBV6-3 and TRBJ1-1, with a tentative D call TRBD1 (6 bases). V lost 0 bases to trimming and J lost 1 base, with 12 bases between them. The CDR3 contains 16 residues. CDR1 is MNHEY, CDR2 SVGEGT, per germline.

DNA for the CDR3: TGTGCCACCAGCAGAGATCGGGCGGGAAACACTGAAGCTTTCTTT. It yields the protein CATSRDRAGNTEAFF. This chain connects TRBV15 to TRBJ1-1; D uncertain. Germline-derived CDR1 and CDR2 are LNHNV and YYDKDF (reference sequence). CDR3 length: 15 amino acids. V was cut by 0 bases and J by 2 bases, with 10 bases left in between.

V gene TRBV28 combines with J gene TRBJ1-5; maybe TRBD1 (6 bases). The CDR3 consists of 14 residues. Germline assignment: CDR1 MDHEN and CDR2 SYDVKM. V lost 8 bases, J lost 10 bases, and 21 bases lay in between. CDR3 loop: CASAPGHSFVPQHF. CDR3 bases: TGTGCCAGCGCACCGGGACACTCTTTCGTCCCCCAGCATTTT.

J is TRBJ2-1 and V is TRBV6-2 or TRBV6-3, with unresolved D. There are 14 residues in the CDR3. Germline V gene lookup returns CDR1 MNHEY and CDR2 SVGEGT. V gave up 6 bases and J gave up 9 bases, with 18 bases separating them. The CDR3 nucleotides are TGTGCCAGCAGCCTACCCTCCCCCGCGCGTGAGCAGTTCTTC. The encoded protein is CASSLPSPAREQFF.

This clone was recorded a few times. The CDR3 region has the DNA TGTGCCAGCAGTGCCAACAGGGGGTACTATGGCTACACCTTC. It translates to CASSANRGYYGYTF. The rearrangement uses TRBV28 and TRBJ1-2, with 8 bases lining up with TRBD1. Germline CDR1 is MDHEN and CDR2 is SYDVKM. The V gene end was trimmed by 5 bases and the J gene end by 3 bases; junction bases not matched to a gene: 5. The CDR3 totals 14 residues.

A remark on this clone: This CDR3 is also generated by other DNA sequences in the sample. The DNA of the CDR3 is TGTGCCAGTAGTACAGACAGGAACACTGAAGCTTTCTTT. Translation: CASSTDRNTEAFF. J is TRBJ1-1 and V is TRBV19; maybe TRBD1 (5 bases). This CDR3 spans 13 amino acids. Germline CDR1 is LNHDA and CDR2 is SQIVND (reference sequence). V lost 4 bases, J lost 1 base, and 7 bases lay in between.

This rearrangement joins TRBV20-1 to TRBJ1-1; 7 bases are a match to TRBD1. This CDR3 is built from 11 residues. The V gene's germline CDR1 is DFQATT and CDR2 SNEGSKA (reference sequence). This CDR3 is CTPHRGTEAFF. The CDR3 region has the DNA TGCACGCCTCACAGGGGAACTGAAGCTTTCTTT.

The rearrangement links TRBV9 to TRBJ1-5; D might be TRBD1 (5 bases). V was clipped by 0 bases and J by 6 bases, with 13 bases between them. The CDR3 totals 15 residues. Germline V lookup: CDR1 SGDLS, CDR2 YYNGEE. CDR3 nucleotide sequence: TGTGCCAGCAGCGTAGACTTGGGGAGGGGTCAGCCCCAGCATTTT. Translating gives CASSVDLGRGQPQHF.

V is TRBV4-3 and J is TRBJ1-2; TRBD1 is a possible D gene (6 bases). This CDR3 is built from 16 residues. Germline-derived CDR1 and CDR2 are LGHNA and YSLEER. V was cut by 3 bases and J by 4 bases, with 18 bases left in between. The CDR3, as DNA: TGCGCCAGCAGCCAGGAGAGGGGGGGAATGATCTATGGCTACACCTTC. Its translation: CASSQERGGMIYGYTF.

The chain has TRBV19 and TRBJ2-6, with 11 bases aligning to TRBD1. The CDR3 loop spans 18 amino acids. The germline CDR1 and CDR2 sequences are LNHDA and SQIVND (reference sequence). The trim removed 8 bases at V and 1 base at J, leaving 10 bases unmatched. CDR3 protein: CASDRRTGGQSGANVLTF. As DNA, the CDR3 is TGTGCCAGTGATAGACGGACAGGGGGCCAATCTGGGGCCAACGTCCTGACTTTC. The variable domain in full, with the rest retrieved from reference TRBV19 and TRBJ2-6, is DGGITQSPKYLFRKEGQNVTLSCEQNLNHDAMYWYRQDPGQGLRLIYYSQIVNDFQKGDIAEGYSVSREKKESFPLTVTSAQKNPTAFYLCASDRRTGGQSGANVLTFGAGSRLTVL.

This chain uses TRBV18 with TRBJ2-7; 7 bases line up with TRBD1. CDR3 length equals 14 residues. The germline V gene has CDR1 KGHSH and CDR2 LQKENI. Losses at the gene ends were 3 bases for V and 3 bases for J; bases not matched to a gene: 5. The CDR3 region is CASSPGTDYYEQYF. The CDR3 DNA follows: TGTGCCAGCTCACCTGGGACAGACTACTACGAGCAGTACTTC. The variable domain in full, completed from reference TRBV18 and TRBJ2-7, reads NAGVMQNPRHLVRRRGQEARLRCSPMKGHSHVYWYRQLPEEGLKFMVYLQKENIIDESGMPKERFSAEFPKEGPSILRIQQVVRGDSAAYFCASSPGTDYYEQYFGPGTRLTVT.

The chain recombines TRBV5-5 with TRBJ1-1; 7 nucleotides agree with TRBD1. With V trimmed by 4 bases and J by 4 bases, 7 bases remained unmatched. The CDR3 extends over 14 amino acids. In germline, CDR1 is SGHKS, CDR2 YYEKEE (reference sequence). The CDR3 nucleotides read TGTGCCAGCAGCCGACAGGGCATGGGCACTGAAGCTTTCTTT. Translating gives CASSRQGMGTEAFF. The full variable domain, rest sourced from reference TRBV5-5 and TRBJ1-1, is DAGVTQSPTHLIKTRGQQVTLRCSPISGHKSVSWYQQVLGQGPQFIFQYYEKEERGRGNFPDRFSARQFPNYSSELNVNALLLGDSALYLCASSRQGMGTEAFFGQGTRLTVV.

This clone was observed once. The V and J genes are TRBV20-1 and TRBJ1-2, with TRBD1 matching 7 bases. The CDR3 has 14 amino acids. CDR1 is DFQATT and CDR2 is SNEGSKA in the germline V gene (reference sequence). Unmatched junction bases numbered 9, after V lost 3 bases and J lost 5 bases. Written as DNA, the CDR3 is TGCAGTGCTAGTGTGAGACAGGGTTTTTATGGCTACACCTTC. Translation gives CSASVRQGFYGYTF.

The chain joins TRBV4-3 to TRBJ1-1; possible D gene TRBD1, 6 bases. The V and J ends lost 1 base and 7 bases respectively, with 16 bases between them. Per germline, CDR1 LGHNA and CDR2 YSLEER. This CDR3 contains 15 residues. The CDR3 region has the DNA TGCGCCAGCAGCCAAGCGAACAGGGTTGGAGGTGAAGCTTTCTTT. Translating it yields CASSQANRVGGEAFF.

This rearrangement joins TRBV14 to TRBJ2-7; 10 nucleotides align to TRBD1. Per germline, CDR1 SGHDN and CDR2 FVKESK. J lost 3 bases, V lost 5 bases, and 4 bases had no gene match. This CDR3 region has 14 residues. The CDR3 is CASSWDRGNYEQYF. In DNA, the CDR3 is TGTGCCAGCAGCTGGGACAGGGGCAACTACGAGCAGTACTTC.

The chain uses TRBV21-1 and TRBJ1-1; the listed D gene, TRBD1, was not tested against the DNA. TRBV21-1 is labeled a pseudogene. CDR3 length equals 16 residues. CDR3 DNA sequence: TGTGCCAGCAGCAACCGGACAGACCAAGGGGACACTGAAGCTTTCTTT. Its translation is CASSNRTDQGDTEAFF.

This rearrangement joins TRBV7-8 to TRBJ2-1; TRBD2 agrees at 8 bases. The germline CDR1 and CDR2 sequences are SGHVS and FQNEAQ. The CDR3 extends over 16 amino acids. Unmatched junction bases numbered 3, after V lost 0 bases and J lost 2 bases. CDR3 sequence: CASSLALAAPYNEQFF. The CDR3 DNA reads TGTGCCAGCAGCTTAGCACTAGCGGCACCCTACAATGAGCAGTTCTTC.

As for this clone: Other DNA sequences of this sample code for an identical CDR3. This chain uses TRBV27 with TRBJ2-7, with D unresolved. The CDR3 runs to 14 residues. V gave up 5 bases and J gave up 0 bases, with 11 bases separating them. Germline assignment: CDR1 MNHEY and CDR2 SMNVEV (reference sequence). The CDR3 loop is CASSPTRVSYEQYF. The CDR3 DNA reads TGTGCCAGCAGTCCGACCCGGGTCTCCTACGAGCAGTACTTC.

The V gene is TRBV24-1, the J gene TRBJ2-3; the match to TRBD1 covers 7 bases. With 3 bases clipped from V and 2 bases from J, the junction kept 10 bases outside the gene matches. This CDR3 has 17 amino acids. Germline CDR1 is KGHDR and CDR2 is SFDVKD. In DNA, the CDR3 is TGTGCCACCAGTGATCTCACCGGGACAGAGACCACAGATACGCAGTATTTT. It codes for CATSDLTGTETTDTQYF.

The chain employs TRBV9 and TRBJ2-3; D perhaps matches TRBD2 (5 bases). CDR3 size: 15 residues. V shed 0 bases and J shed 4 bases, with 12 bases lying between them. Germline CDR1 reads SGDLS; CDR2 reads YYNGEE. CDR3 residues: CASSVVSSSADTQYF. The CDR3 DNA sequence: TGTGCCAGCAGCGTAGTCTCTAGCTCCGCAGATACGCAGTATTTT.

This chain joins TRBV7-3 and TRBJ2-5; 8 bases are a match to TRBD2. The CDR3 is 17 residues long. Germline V gene lookup returns CDR1 SGHTA and CDR2 FQGTGA. The J segment lost 5 bases and the V segment lost 5 bases, leaving 16 bases of the junction unmatched. CDR3 in DNA: TGTGCCAGCAGCCCCCGTCTTCAGCGGGGGTCTCTGGAGACCCAGTACTTC. Translated: CASSPRLQRGSLETQYF.

The chain couples TRBV7-2 to TRBJ2-1; no clear D gene. CDR3 length: 15 amino acids. V gave up 0 bases and J gave up 5 bases, with 11 bases separating them. Germline V lookup: CDR1 SGHTA, CDR2 FQGNSA. CDR3 residues: CASSLAAAGHNEQFF. The CDR3 nucleotides read TGTGCCAGCAGCTTAGCCGCTGCCGGTCACAATGAGCAGTTCTTC.

The J gene is TRBJ2-1, the V gene TRBV11-2; TRBD2 might be the D (5 bases). Germline CDR1 reads SGHAT; CDR2 reads FQNNGV. This CDR3 spans 12 amino acids. V gave up 2 bases and J gave up 8 bases, with 7 bases separating them. CDR3 residues: CASSLSRDEQFF. The CDR3 DNA reads TGTGCCAGCAGCTTATCGAGGGATGAGCAGTTCTTC.

The chain joins TRBV19 to TRBJ1-2; 7 bases map to TRBD1. With 8 bases clipped from V and 4 bases from J, the junction kept 10 bases outside the gene matches. Looked up from germline, CDR1 is LNHDA and CDR2 is SQIVND (reference sequence). The CDR3 is 14 amino acids. DNA of the CDR3: TGTGCCAGTGCCTACCTCAGGGGGGCCTATGGCTACACCTTC. Translating it yields CASAYLRGAYGYTF.

V gene TRBV6-5 combines with J gene TRBJ1-2; 10 positions match TRBD1. This CDR3 has 15 amino acids. Germline assignment: CDR1 MNHEY and CDR2 SVGAGI. Losses at the gene ends were 5 bases for V and 8 bases for J; bases not matched to a gene: 11. The CDR3 nucleotides are TGTGCCAGCAGTCTTTACCCCGGGACAGGGGAGGGCTACACCTTC. It translates to CASSLYPGTGEGYTF.

Remarks on this clone: Other DNA sequences in the same sample also yield this CDR3. The V gene is TRBV3-1 (or the pseudogene TRBV3-2), the J gene TRBJ2-2; 8 bases match TRBD2. This CDR3 has 14 amino acids. V trimming: 3 bases; J trimming: 5 bases; junction bases outside the gene matches: 2. Germline CDR1 and CDR2: LGHDT and YNNKEL (reference sequence). The CDR3 sequence: CASSHGGGTGELFF. For the CDR3, the DNA is TGTGCCAGCAGCCACGGGGGGGGAACCGGGGAGCTGTTTTTT.

V usage is TRBV19 and J usage is TRBJ1-1; tentative D call: TRBD1 (6 bases). Trimming took 5 bases from V and 2 from J, leaving 18 bases between them. Germline assignment: CDR1 LNHDA and CDR2 SQIVND (reference sequence). The CDR3 loop spans 16 amino acids. CDR3 region: CASSSTSRGRNTEAFF. For the CDR3, the DNA is TGTGCCAGTAGTTCCACCTCCAGGGGAAGAAACACTGAAGCTTTCTTT.

This chain links TRBV11-1 with TRBJ2-2, with TRBD1 matching over 7 bases. This CDR3 contains 15 residues. Germline loops: CDR1 SGHAT, CDR2 FQDESV (reference sequence). Trimming at V came to 1 base and at J to 5 bases, leaving 4 bases not matched to a gene. The CDR3 coding sequence is TGTGCCAGCAGCTTAGTTCAGGGGGAAACCGGGGAGCTGTTTTTT. It translates to CASSLVQGETGELFF.